This TCR beta chain derives from a study of CD8 T cells in ankylosing spondylitis. Preparation of TCR beta libraries was done by quantitative 5'-RACE with molecular barcodes. Using its own MiXCR run on the 5' RACE reads, TCRdb lists one record per CDR3 protein. The data hold 250,000 or so distinct CDR3 sequences, with 20% to 30% observed a single time. Study-level points and caveats: The study looked at matched synovial fluid samples from ankylosing spondylitis patients. Disease-linked clones were reported to be significantly enriched there.

This CDR3 has 17 amino acids. V shed 8 bases and J shed 3 bases, with 24 bases lying between them. Germline CDR1 MNHEY, CDR2 SVGEGT. Note on this clonotype: Its antigen is not identified.

The chain joins TRBV6-2 or TRBV6-3 to TRBJ2-3, with D possibly TRBD2 on 7 matching bases. Sequencing was carried out using blood, either unsorted or a sorted T cell fraction (not recorded which). This sequence was found in a male donor with ankylosing spondylitis or in good health (not recorded which). CDR3 nucleotides: TGTGCCAGCTATACGCCGGGTAGGGGGGGCGCGACAGATACGCAGTATTTT. The encoded protein is CASYTPGRGGATDTQYF.